The 7 T cell receptor beta chains below were found in one sample sequenced in a study of naive and memory T cell subsets. Points from the study as a whole: Possibly reflecting memory cells re-expressing CD45RA, a few larger clonotypes occurred in naive repertoires, especially CD8.

An equimolar mix of two oligonucleotides served as the beta constant-region primer for TRBC1 and TRBC2. Four rounds of PCR amplified the ligated cDNA using nested alpha and beta constant-region primers plus SP2. TCRdb reprocessed the UMI-ligation and nested PCR reads with MiXCR, giving one entry per CDR3 protein. The sample lists around 160,000 distinct CDR3 sequences; approximately 22% were seen once. The antigens of these receptors remain unknown. Sequenced input: naive CD4+ T cells from blood. The receptor source for this set is a human donor in good health.

This chain joins TRBV24-1 and TRBJ2-1, with D maybe TRBD1 (6 bases). V was clipped by 3 bases and J by 14 bases, with 13 bases between them. The length of the CDR3 is 12 residues. Germline V gene data show CDR1 as KGHDR and CDR2 as SFDVKD. Here the CDR3 DNA reads TGTGCCACCAGTGATCGGACAGCGAGGGAGTTCTTC. Its translation is CATSDRTAREFF.

The chain couples TRBV24-1 to TRBJ2-2; tentative D call: TRBD2 (5 bases). CDR3 length: 16 amino acids. Trimming stripped 5 bases from V and 0 bases from J, with 12 bases between. Per germline, CDR1 KGHDR and CDR2 SFDVKD. Written as DNA, the CDR3 is TGTGCCACCAGTGCGGGGTTGTCTACGAACACCGGGGAGCTGTTTTTT. This translates into CATSAGLSTNTGELFF.

This clonotype was picked up a small number of times. The chain has TRBV18 and TRBJ1-1; no reliable D call. The CDR3 spans 14 residues. V was trimmed by 2 bases and J by 3 bases, leaving 10 bases between them. The germline CDR1 and CDR2 sequences are KGHSH and LQKENI. The CDR3 loop reads CASSPGRIHTEAFF. CDR3 bases: TGTGCCAGCTCACCAGGAAGAATCCACACTGAAGCTTTCTTT.

The gene calls are TRBV6-5 and TRBJ2-3; D ambiguous. Trimming shortened V by 0 bases and J by 2 bases, and 3 bases separated the two germline ends. Germline V gives CDR1 MNHEY, CDR2 SVGAGI. The CDR3 is 13 residues long. CDR3 loop: CASSYSYTDTQYF. In DNA, the CDR3 is TGTGCCAGCAGTTACTCCTACACAGATACGCAGTATTTT.

The chain links TRBV11-2 to TRBJ2-2; TRBD2 agrees at 8 bases. Germline V lookup: CDR1 SGHAT, CDR2 FQNNGV. With 1 base clipped from V and 3 bases from J, the junction kept 4 bases outside the gene matches. The CDR3 extends over 16 amino acids. The CDR3 DNA is TGTGCCAGCAGCTTAGTAGCTAGCGGGTACACCGGGGAGCTGTTTTTT. Protein product: CASSLVASGYTGELFF.

This clonotype has a count of ten or more. J is TRBJ2-3 and V is TRBV20-1; TRBD2 agrees at 9 bases. The V gene end was trimmed by 4 bases and the J gene end by 6 bases; junction bases not matched to a gene: 5. CDR1 and CDR2 from the germline V gene are DFQATT and SNEGSKA (reference sequence). This CDR3 is 13 amino acids long. The CDR3 region has the DNA TGCAGTGCTAATCTAGCGGGACGGGATACGCAGTATTTT. It codes for CSANLAGRDTQYF.

This clonotype was observed a handful of times. The genes are TRBV7-3 and TRBJ2-3; 8 bases map to TRBD2. CDR1 SGHTA and CDR2 FQGTGA come from the germline V gene. The length of the CDR3 is 15 residues. The V gene end was trimmed by 0 bases and the J gene end by 2 bases; junction bases not matched to a gene: 1. The CDR3, as DNA: TGTGCCAGCAGCTTAACAGCGGGAGACACAGATACGCAGTATTTT. It yields the protein CASSLTAGDTDTQYF. Full variable domain (outside the CDR3, taken from reference TRBV7-3 and TRBJ2-3): GAGVSQTPSNKVTEKGKYVELRCDPISGHTALYWYRQSLGQGPEFLIYFQGTGAADDSGLPNDRFFAVRPEGSVSTLKIQRTERGDSAVYLCASSLTAGDTDTQYFGPGTRLTVL.